One sample yielded the 2 T cell receptor beta chains listed below, sequenced in a study of kidney transplant recipient with SARS-CoV-2 infection. From the reads, TCRdb called clonotypes with MiXCR, one entry per CDR3 protein. The repertoire includes fewer than 250,000 distinct CDR3 sequences, under 30% of them detected once, and around 7.8% sits in the top ten. Here the sequenced sample was a blood sample, taken at baseline and on day 111 from a kidney transplant recipient. The receptors originated from a young adult male patient who had COVID-19 and was a kidney transplant recipient. The T cells may partly be graft donor cells.

This clonotype came up a few times. The chain joins TRBV18 to TRBJ1-4; D is unclear. Germline CDR1 is KGHSH and CDR2 is LQKENI. V shed 3 bases and J shed 5 bases, with 13 bases lying between them. The CDR3 totals 15 residues. CDR3 in DNA: TGTGCCAGCTCACCGAACAGCGGAGGAAATGAAAAACTGTTTTTT. It is translated as CASSPNSGGNEKLFF.

This clonotype appeared many times. The chain joins TRBV27 to TRBJ2-2; 7 bases line up with TRBD1. The CDR3 consists of 14 residues. V was pared by 6 bases and J by 5 bases, with 6 bases of the junction left unmatched. Germline CDR1 MNHEY, CDR2 SMNVEV (reference sequence). The CDR3 sequence: CASSPGQWTGELFF. The CDR3 DNA is TGTGCCAGCAGCCCGGGACAGTGGACCGGGGAGCTGTTTTTT.